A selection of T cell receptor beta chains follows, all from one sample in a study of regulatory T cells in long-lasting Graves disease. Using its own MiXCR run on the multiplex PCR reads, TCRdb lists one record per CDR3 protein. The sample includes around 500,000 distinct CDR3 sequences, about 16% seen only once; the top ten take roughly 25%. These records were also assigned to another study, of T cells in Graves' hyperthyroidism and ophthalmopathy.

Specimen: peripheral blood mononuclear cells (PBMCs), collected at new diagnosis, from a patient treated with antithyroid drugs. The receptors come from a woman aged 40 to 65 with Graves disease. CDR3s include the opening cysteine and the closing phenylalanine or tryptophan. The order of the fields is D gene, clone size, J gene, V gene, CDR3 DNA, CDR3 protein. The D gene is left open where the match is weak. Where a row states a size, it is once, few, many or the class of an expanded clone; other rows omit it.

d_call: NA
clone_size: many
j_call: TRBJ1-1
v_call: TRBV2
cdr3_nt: TGTGCCCGATCGGACTTAAGTGAAGCTTTCTTT
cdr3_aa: CARSDLSEAFF

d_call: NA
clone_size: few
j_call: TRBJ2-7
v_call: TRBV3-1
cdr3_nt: TGTGCCAGCAGCCAAAAAGGATCGGGGGCCGGCGAGCAGTACTTC
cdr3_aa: CASSQKGSGAGEQYF

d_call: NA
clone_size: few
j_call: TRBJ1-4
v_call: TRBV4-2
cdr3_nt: TGTGCCAGCAGCCAACTCCCCCTGCACGAAAAACTGTTTTTT
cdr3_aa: CASSQLPLHEKLFF

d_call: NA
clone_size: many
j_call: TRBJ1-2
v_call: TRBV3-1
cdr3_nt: TGTGCCAGCAGCCAAGAGGGGGTTAACTATGGCTACACCTTC
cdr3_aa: CASSQEGVNYGYTF

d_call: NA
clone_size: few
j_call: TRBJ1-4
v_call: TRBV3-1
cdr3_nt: TGTGCCAGCAGCTCTCGGGAGGGGGAAATCGGAAAACTGTTTTTT
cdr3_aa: CASSSREGEIGKLFF

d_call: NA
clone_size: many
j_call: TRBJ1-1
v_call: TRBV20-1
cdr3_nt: TGCAGTGCTTTGGACAGATCTGAAGCTTTCTTT
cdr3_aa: CSALDRSEAFF

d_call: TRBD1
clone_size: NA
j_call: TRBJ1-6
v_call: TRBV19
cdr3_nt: TGTGCCAGTAGTATGGGGACAGTGGGTAATTCACCCCTCCACTTT
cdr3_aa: CASSMGTVGNSPLHF

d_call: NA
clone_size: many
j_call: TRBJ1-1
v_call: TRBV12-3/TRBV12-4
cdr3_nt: TGTGCCAGCAGCTTACTCCGAGCCACTGAAGCTTTCTTT
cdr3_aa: CASSLLRATEAFF

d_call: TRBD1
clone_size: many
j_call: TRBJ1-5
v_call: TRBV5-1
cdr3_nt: TGCGCCAGCAGCTGTCCAGGGGGCAGGAGCAATCAGCCCCAGCATTTT
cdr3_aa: CASSCPGGRSNQPQHF

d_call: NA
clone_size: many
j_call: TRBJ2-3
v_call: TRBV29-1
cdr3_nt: TGCAGCGCCCTGGGCGGGACATTCGATTCCACAGATACGCAGTATTTT
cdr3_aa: CSALGGTFDSTDTQYF